One sample yielded the 5 T cell receptor beta chains listed below, sequenced in a study of neurological immune-mediated disorders. TCRdb used MiXCR to reprocess the 5' RACE reads, holding one entry per CDR3 protein. The sample lists some 120,000 distinct CDR3 sequences, 3% to 3.5% occurring once. The sample was PBMCs. These receptor sequences come from a woman younger than 45 with multiple sclerosis.

This clonotype showed up many times. The J gene is TRBJ2-2, the V gene TRBV5-1; TRBD2 agrees at 16 bases. The trim removed 4 bases at V and 4 bases at J, leaving 7 bases unmatched. This CDR3 is built from 18 residues. In germline, CDR1 is SGHRS, CDR2 YFSETQ. The CDR3 region is CASSPPGLAGGPTGELFF. CDR3 nucleotides: TGCGCCAGCAGCCCCCCGGGACTAGCGGGGGGGCCCACCGGGGAGCTGTTTTTT. Filled out from reference TRBV5-1 and TRBJ2-2, the complete variable domain reads KAGVTQTPRYLIKTRGQQVTLSCSPISGHRSVSWYQQTPGQGLQFLFEYFSETQRNKGNFPGRFSGRQFSNSRSEMNVSTLELGDSALYLCASSPPGLAGGPTGELFFGEGSRLTVL.

This clonotype showed up just a few times. The chain recombines TRBV7-9 with TRBJ2-1; maybe TRBD2 (6 bases). Germline CDR1 SEHNR, CDR2 FQNEAQ (reference sequence). V was pared by 4 bases and J by 3 bases, with 13 bases between. The CDR3 is 15 residues long. Written as DNA, the CDR3 is TGTGCCAGCAGCTCCCCCGGGAGCCTCTACAATGAGCAGTTCTTC. Its translation: CASSSPGSLYNEQFF.

This clonotype was seen ten or more times. The chain combines TRBV12-3 or TRBV12-4 with TRBJ2-2; D uncertain. This CDR3 is built from 14 residues. V lost 5 bases to trimming and J lost 4 bases, with 11 bases between them. The CDR3 loop is CASSHPLGTGELFF. The CDR3, as DNA: TGTGCCAGCAGTCACCCCCTTGGCACCGGGGAGCTGTTTTTT.

Many counts were recorded for this clonotype. The chain joins TRBV5-1 to TRBJ1-2, with D tentatively TRBD1 (5 bases). CDR3 length equals 14 residues. The V gene's germline CDR1 is SGHRS and CDR2 YFSETQ. V was shortened by 0 bases and J by 7 bases, with 13 bases between the two germline ends. The CDR3, as DNA: TGCGCCAGCAGCTTGGCTCTTAGGACAATTGGCTACACCTTC. Translating gives CASSLALRTIGYTF.

The chain carries TRBV2 and TRBJ1-5; 8 bases match TRBD1. Trimming cost V 8 bases and J 0 bases; bases outside gene matches: 6. The CDR3 contains 15 residues. Looked up from germline, CDR1 is SNHLY and CDR2 is FYNNEI. In DNA, the CDR3 is TGTGCCAGCTTCTTTGACAGGGGTAGCAATCAGCCCCAGCATTTT. This gives the protein CASFFDRGSNQPQHF.